The next 28 T cell receptor beta chains were all read from a single sample in a study of beta chain features in type 1 diabetes. Reverse transcription of all isolated RNA meant that expressed TCRB transcripts were sequenced. Clones were sequenced by immunoSEQ multiplex PCR, and TCRdb holds only the in-frame ones, with some missing. The sample gives under 900,000 clones, roughly a sixth of which show up once; 0.023% is in the top ten. Sequenced: naive CD4+ T cells from blood. The receptors here all came from a woman younger than 30 in good health.

This clone was detected a few times. The chain is built from TRBV28 and TRBJ2-5, with 7 bases that match TRBD2. The DNA end lines up better with TRBJ2-7; the J call may be wrong. The CDR3 consists of 13 residues. Looked up from germline, CDR1 is MDHEN and CDR2 is SYDVKM. The CDR3 DNA reads TGTGCCAGCAGCTGGGACTACATAAACGAGCAGTACTTC. Its translation: CASSWDYINEQYF.

The sample holds a few counts of this clone. V is TRBV6-6 and J is TRBJ2-7; tentatively, D is TRBD2 (5 bases). Germline V CDR1 and CDR2: MNHNY, SVGAGI (reference sequence). This CDR3 spans 15 amino acids. Trimming left V 2 bases short and J 3 bases short, with 14 bases between. CDR3 in amino acids: CASSYLGREGYEQYF. The CDR3 DNA reads as TGTGCCAGCAGTTACCTAGGACGAGAGGGCTACGAGCAGTACTTC.

This clone appeared a few times. The same CDR3 also results from other DNA sequences found in this sample. The rearrangement links TRBV9 to TRBJ2-1; D remains unclear. The CDR3 runs to 14 residues. V lost 0 bases and J lost 4, with 8 bases in between. Germline CDR1 SGDLS, CDR2 YYNGEE. The CDR3 loop is CASSVAGSYNEQFF. CDR3 nucleotide sequence: TGTGCCAGCAGCGTAGCCGGATCGTACAATGAGCAGTTCTTC.

In this sample, this clone turned up a few times. The V gene is TRBV10-3, the J gene TRBJ2-2; TRBD1 agrees at 8 bases. The junction had 3 bases not matched to a gene; V was cut back by 5 bases and J by 1 base. Germline V CDR1 and CDR2: ENHRY, SYGVKD. The CDR3 has 15 amino acids. The CDR3 DNA follows: TGTGCCATCAGTTCGGACAGGGAGAACACCGGGGAGCTGTTTTTT. This encodes CAISSDRENTGELFF.

V usage is TRBV4-1 and J usage is TRBJ2-6; D unclear. This CDR3 is built from 15 residues. CDR1 and CDR2 from the germline V gene are MGHRA and YSYEKL. Trimming stripped 0 bases from V and 0 bases from J, with 3 bases between. This CDR3 reads CASSQESSGANVLTF. Here the CDR3 DNA reads TGCGCCAGCAGCCAAGAGAGCTCTGGGGCCAACGTCCTGACTTTC.

Comments on this clone: Other DNA sequences in the sample encode the same CDR3. The chain links TRBV15 to TRBJ2-7; D ambiguous. From germline, CDR1 is LNHNV and CDR2 YYDKDF (reference sequence). CDR3 length: 14 amino acids. V was trimmed by 0 bases and J by 3 bases, leaving 9 bases between them. The CDR3 protein is CATSRDVGLYEQYF. CDR3 in DNA: TGTGCCACCAGCAGAGATGTAGGTCTCTACGAGCAGTACTTC.

This chain joins TRBV5-1 and TRBJ2-1, with 12 bases lining up with TRBD1. The V gene's germline CDR1 is SGHRS and CDR2 YFSETQ. CDR3 length equals 14 residues. V lost 4 bases and J lost 10; bases outside the gene matches: 6. The CDR3 loop reads CASSLGQGAWEQFF. DNA of the CDR3: TGCGCCAGCAGCCTGGGACAGGGGGCTTGGGAGCAGTTCTTC.

The CDR3 region is CATGRRGTGELFF. For the CDR3, the DNA is TGTGCCACAGGGAGGAGAGGCACCGGGGAGCTGTTTTTT. The chain links TRBV11-2 to TRBJ2-2, with D tentatively TRBD2 (6 bases). This CDR3 has 13 amino acids. The V gene's germline CDR1 is SGHAT and CDR2 FQNNGV. V was cut by 10 bases and J by 4 bases, with 13 bases left in between.

The CDR3 DNA follows: TGTGCCAGCAGCCGGGACACAACCTTCCACGAGCAGTACTTC. Protein product: CASSRDTTFHEQYF. The chain carries TRBV7-9 and TRBJ2-7; a possible D gene is TRBD1 (6 bases). Trimming took 5 bases from V and 5 from J, leaving 16 bases between them. CDR1 is SEHNR, CDR2 FQNEAQ, per germline (reference sequence). This CDR3 has 14 amino acids.

This clone was observed a handful of times. This CDR3 is also generated by other DNA sequences in the sample. V usage is TRBV5-4 and J usage is TRBJ2-5; D not certain. The CDR3 is made up of 13 amino acids. The germline V and J ends were trimmed by 0 bases and 2 bases, with 5 bases remaining between them. CDR1 SGHNT and CDR2 YYREEE come from the germline V gene (reference sequence). The CDR3 protein is CASSLVQQETQYF. The CDR3 DNA reads TGTGCCAGCAGCTTGGTCCAGCAAGAGACCCAGTACTTC.

The rearrangement joins TRBV7-2 to TRBJ2-5; TRBD2 matches 12 bases. The CDR3 is made up of 16 amino acids. V was clipped by 1 base and J by 5 bases; unmatched bases: 5. The V gene's germline CDR1 is SGHTA and CDR2 FQGNSA. CDR3 amino acids: CASSLGLAGVYETQYF. CDR3 in DNA: TGTGCCAGCAGCTTAGGACTAGCGGGAGTTTACGAGACCCAGTACTTC.

The sample holds one count of this clone. The chain carries TRBV19 and TRBJ2-7; 7 bases line up with TRBD1. In germline, CDR1 is LNHDA, CDR2 SQIVND (reference sequence). The CDR3 runs 13 residues. V lost 9 bases and J lost 4; bases outside the gene matches: 9. The CDR3 reads CASARDSLYEQYF. CDR3 bases: TGTGCCAGCGCCAGGGACAGTCTTTACGAGCAGTACTTC.

The sample holds a few counts of this clone. The V call is TRBV28, the J call TRBJ2-6; TRBD2 matches 7 bases. J lost 0 bases, V lost 5 bases, and 10 bases had no gene match. The length of the CDR3 is 18 residues. Germline CDR1 reads MDHEN; CDR2 reads SYDVKM. The CDR3 reads CASSEGAGWGSGANVLTF. The CDR3 DNA reads as TGTGCCAGCAGTGAAGGAGCGGGATGGGGCTCTGGGGCCAACGTCCTGACTTTC. The complete variable domain, with remaining parts taken from reference TRBV28 and TRBJ2-6, reads DVKVTQSSRYLVKRTGEKVFLECVQDMDHENMFWYRQDPGLGLRLIYFSYDVKMKEKGDIPEGYSVSREKKERFSLILESASTNQTSMYLCASSEGAGWGSGANVLTFGAGSRLTVL.

This clone turned up a few times. The chain joins TRBV7-9 to TRBJ1-1; 7 positions agree with TRBD1. The V gene end was trimmed by 3 bases and the J gene end by 0 bases; junction bases not matched to a gene: 13. This CDR3 region has 18 residues. Germline values: CDR1 SEHNR, CDR2 FQNEAQ (reference sequence). Here the CDR3 reads CASSFPRGQRTMNTEAFF. As DNA, the CDR3 is TGTGCCAGCAGCTTCCCCAGGGGACAGAGGACCATGAACACTGAAGCTTTCTTT.

The table lists this clone with a few counts. The V call is TRBV7-2, the J call TRBJ2-7, with 15 bases that match TRBD2. Germline lookup yields CDR1 SGHTA and CDR2 FQGNSA. The V segment lost 5 bases and the J segment 4 bases; nucleotides outside the gene matches: 6. CDR3 size: 16 residues. The CDR3 region is CASSDGLAGGLYEQYF. The CDR3 DNA is TGTGCCAGCAGCGACGGACTAGCGGGGGGGCTATACGAGCAGTACTTC.

This rearrangement joins TRBV19 to TRBJ1-1; 8 nucleotides agree with TRBD1. Per the germline V gene, CDR1 is LNHDA and CDR2 is SQIVND (reference sequence). The CDR3 covers 14 residues. Trimming at V came to 6 bases and at J to 2 bases, leaving 5 bases not matched to a gene. The CDR3 nucleotides are TGTGCCAGTAGGTTGGGACAGGTTAACACTGAAGCTTTCTTT. Encoded protein: CASRLGQVNTEAFF.

This clone was seen a handful of times. The CDR3 region has the DNA TGTGCCAGCAGTTTAGCGGATAACAGGGTTGCCTATGGCTACACCTTC. This sequence encodes CASSLADNRVAYGYTF. V is TRBV28 and J is TRBJ1-2, with D tentatively TRBD1 (6 bases). Trimming removed 2 bases at V and 4 bases at J, with 17 bases between. Germline CDR1 and CDR2: MDHEN and SYDVKM. The CDR3 extends over 16 amino acids.

A few counts support this clone. This chain joins TRBV5-6 and TRBJ2-5; 10 bases match TRBD2. The V segment lost 4 bases and the J segment 0 bases; nucleotides outside the gene matches: 6. The CDR3 length is 16 residues. The germline gives CDR1 SGHDT, CDR2 YYEEEE. This CDR3 reads CASSVPGLAYQETQYF. CDR3 nucleotide sequence: TGTGCCAGCAGCGTACCGGGACTAGCGTACCAAGAGACCCAGTACTTC.

V gene TRBV11-3 combines with J gene TRBJ1-5; 9 nucleotides match TRBD1. V lost 6 bases and J lost 3; bases outside the gene matches: 6. Germline V gene sequence: CDR1 SGHNT, CDR2 YENEEA. CDR3 length equals 15 residues. The CDR3 protein is CASRRTGVNNQPQHF. In DNA form, the CDR3 reads TGTGCCAGCAGGCGGACAGGGGTAAACAATCAGCCCCAGCATTTT. The full variable domain, in which reference TRBV11-3 and TRBJ1-5 provide the parts outside the CDR3, is EAGVVQSPRYKIIEKKQPVAFWCNPISGHNTLYWYLQNLGQGPELLIRYENEEAVDDSQLPKDRFSAERLKGVDSTLKIQPAELGDSAVYLCASRRTGVNNQPQHFGDGTRLSIL.

This chain connects TRBV7-9 to TRBJ2-1; D not certain. Trimming removed 0 bases at V and 8 bases at J, with 8 bases between. CDR1 and CDR2 from the germline V gene are SEHNR and FQNEAQ (reference sequence). The CDR3 is 13 residues long. The CDR3: CASSLARMDEQFF. In DNA form, the CDR3 reads TGTGCCAGCAGCTTAGCGCGGATGGATGAGCAGTTCTTC.

The table lists this clone with a few counts. J is TRBJ2-1 and V is TRBV2; D is possibly TRBD2 (5 bases). V was shortened by 5 bases and J by 0 bases, with 23 bases between the two germline ends. This CDR3 spans 19 amino acids. The germline CDR1 and CDR2 sequences are SNHLY and FYNNEI. CDR3 nucleotide sequence: TGTGCCAGCAGTACCCGCTCCCGGCTCGAGGGTGTCTCCTACAATGAGCAGTTCTTC. It translates to CASSTRSRLEGVSYNEQFF.

V usage is TRBV29-1 and J usage is TRBJ2-1; TRBD2 agrees at 10 bases. Germline CDR1 reads SQVTM; CDR2 reads ANQGSEA. This CDR3 region has 16 residues. With 7 bases clipped from V and 0 bases from J, the junction kept 9 bases outside the gene matches. The CDR3 sequence is CSAVSGRPSSYNEQFF. The CDR3 bases are TGCAGCGCGGTTAGCGGGAGGCCGAGCTCCTACAATGAGCAGTTCTTC.

Only a few counts were recorded for this clone. The J gene is TRBJ2-7, the V gene TRBV5-4, with no clear D. The V gene lost 0 bases and the J gene lost 3 bases, with 10 bases spanning the gap. Germline V gene lookup returns CDR1 SGHNT and CDR2 YYREEE (reference sequence). CDR3 size: 14 residues. In nucleotides, the CDR3 is TGTGCCAGCAGCTTGGCCTCAGGAGACTACGAGCAGTACTTC. This translates into CASSLASGDYEQYF.

This clone was seen a few times. The V gene is TRBV19, the J gene TRBJ2-5; 8 bases align to TRBD1. The CDR3 covers 16 residues. Germline lookup yields CDR1 LNHDA and CDR2 SQIVND (reference sequence). V gave up 3 bases and J gave up 2 bases; unmatched junction bases: 8. As DNA, the CDR3 is TGTGCCAGTAGTATCGTCTCCACAGGGGGACAAGAGACCCAGTACTTC. Protein product: CASSIVSTGGQETQYF.

CDR3 sequence: CASSPGVAGGNEQFF. For the CDR3, the DNA is TGTGCCAGCAGCCCCGGGGTAGCGGGAGGGAATGAGCAGTTCTTC. This chain uses TRBV27 with TRBJ2-1; 11 bases align to TRBD2. The germline V gene encodes CDR1 MNHEY and CDR2 SMNVEV (reference sequence). V lost 6 bases to trimming and J lost 7 bases; unmatched junction nucleotides: 8. The CDR3 is made up of 15 amino acids.

This sequence joins TRBV7-2 and TRBJ1-1, with TRBD1 matching over 9 bases. Germline V gene data show CDR1 as SGHTA and CDR2 as FQGNSA. The CDR3 length is 14 residues. V shed 8 bases, J shed 1 base, and the junction held 5 bases outside the gene matches. CDR3 bases: TGTGCCAGCGGCCTGACAGGGGGGAACACTGAAGCTTTCTTT. Encoded protein: CASGLTGGNTEAFF.

This clone was detected only a few times. The V gene is TRBV19, the J gene TRBJ1-1; no firm D call. The V and J ends lost 4 bases and 0 bases respectively, with 9 bases between them. CDR1 is LNHDA and CDR2 is SQIVND in the germline V gene (reference sequence). The CDR3 contains 14 residues. The CDR3 DNA reads as TGTGCCAGTAGTAGCGCGCTTTTGAACACTGAAGCTTTCTTT. This gives the protein CASSSALLNTEAFF.

The rearrangement links TRBV5-1 to TRBJ2-6; tentatively, D is TRBD2 (5 bases). Deletions cut 0 bases from V and 0 bases from J, with 13 bases between. Germline assignment: CDR1 SGHRS and CDR2 YFSETQ. The CDR3 spans 18 residues. CDR3 in amino acids: CASSLAEVGISGANVLTF. DNA for the CDR3: TGCGCCAGCAGCTTGGCGGAGGTGGGGATCTCTGGGGCCAACGTCCTGACTTTC.